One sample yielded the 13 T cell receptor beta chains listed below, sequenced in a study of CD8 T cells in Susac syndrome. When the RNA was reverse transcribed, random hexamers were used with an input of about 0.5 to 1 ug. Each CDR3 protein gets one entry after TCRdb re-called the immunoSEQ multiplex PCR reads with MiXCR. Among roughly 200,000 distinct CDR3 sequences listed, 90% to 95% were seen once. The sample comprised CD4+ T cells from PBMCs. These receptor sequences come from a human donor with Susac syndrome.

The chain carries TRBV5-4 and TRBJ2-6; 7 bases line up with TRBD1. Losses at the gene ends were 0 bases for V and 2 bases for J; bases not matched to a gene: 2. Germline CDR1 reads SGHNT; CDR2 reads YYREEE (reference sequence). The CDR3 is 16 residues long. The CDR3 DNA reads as TGTGCCAGCAGCTTGGGACAGGGAGCTGGGGCCAACGTCCTGACTTTC. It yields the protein CASSLGQGAGANVLTF.

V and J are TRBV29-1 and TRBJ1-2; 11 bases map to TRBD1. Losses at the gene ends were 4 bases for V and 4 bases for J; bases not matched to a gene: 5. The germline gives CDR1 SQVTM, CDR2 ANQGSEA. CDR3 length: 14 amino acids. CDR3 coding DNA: TGCAGCGTTGTGGGACAGGGGGGCAGCTATGGCTACACCTTC. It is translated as CSVVGQGGSYGYTF.

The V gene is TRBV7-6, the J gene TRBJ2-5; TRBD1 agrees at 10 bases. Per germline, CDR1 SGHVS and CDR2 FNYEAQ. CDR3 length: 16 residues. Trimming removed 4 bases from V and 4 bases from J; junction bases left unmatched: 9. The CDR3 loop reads CASSSRTGGRGETQYF. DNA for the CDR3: TGTGCCAGCAGCTCCCGGACAGGGGGTCGTGGAGAGACCCAGTACTTC.

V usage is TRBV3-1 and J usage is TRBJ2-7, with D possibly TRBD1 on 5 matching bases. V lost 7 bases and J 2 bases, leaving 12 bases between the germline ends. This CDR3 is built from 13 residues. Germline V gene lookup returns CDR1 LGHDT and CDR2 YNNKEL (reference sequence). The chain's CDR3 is CASTPTDTYEQYF. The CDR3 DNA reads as TGTGCCAGCACACCGACAGACACCTACGAGCAGTACTTC.

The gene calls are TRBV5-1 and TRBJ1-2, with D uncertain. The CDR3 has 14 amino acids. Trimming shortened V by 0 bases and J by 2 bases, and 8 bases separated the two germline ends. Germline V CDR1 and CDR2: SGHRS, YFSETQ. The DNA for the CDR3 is TGCGCCAGCAGCTTGGGTGGGGAGAACTATGGCTACACCTTC. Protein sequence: CASSLGGENYGYTF.

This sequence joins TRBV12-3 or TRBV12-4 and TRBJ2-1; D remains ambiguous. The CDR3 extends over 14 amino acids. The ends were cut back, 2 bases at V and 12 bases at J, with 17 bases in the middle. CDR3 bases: TGTGCCAGCAGTTTATTGAGGTGGGCGTGGCTGCAGTTCTTC. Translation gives CASSLLRWAWLQFF.

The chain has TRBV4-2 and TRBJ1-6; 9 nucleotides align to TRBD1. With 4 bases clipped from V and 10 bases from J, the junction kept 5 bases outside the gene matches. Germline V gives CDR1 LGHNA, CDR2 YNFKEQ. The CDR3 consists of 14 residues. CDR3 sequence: CASSLTGGESPLHF. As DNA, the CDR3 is TGTGCCAGCAGCCTTACAGGGGGCGAATCACCCCTCCACTTT.

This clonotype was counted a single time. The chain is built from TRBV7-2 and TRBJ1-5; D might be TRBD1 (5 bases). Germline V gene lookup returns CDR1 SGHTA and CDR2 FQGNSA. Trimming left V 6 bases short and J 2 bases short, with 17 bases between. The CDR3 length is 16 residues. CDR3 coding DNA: TGTGCCAGCAGGGCCGGGGACGTCCCGGGCAATCAGCCCCAGCATTTT. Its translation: CASRAGDVPGNQPQHF.

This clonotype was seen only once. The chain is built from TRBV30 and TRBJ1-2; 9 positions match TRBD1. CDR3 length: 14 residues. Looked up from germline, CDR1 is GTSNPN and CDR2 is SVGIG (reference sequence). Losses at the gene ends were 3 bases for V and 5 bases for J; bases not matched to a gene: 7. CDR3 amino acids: CAWSRGQGSYGYTF. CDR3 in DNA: TGTGCCTGGAGCCGCGGACAGGGGTCGTATGGCTACACCTTC.

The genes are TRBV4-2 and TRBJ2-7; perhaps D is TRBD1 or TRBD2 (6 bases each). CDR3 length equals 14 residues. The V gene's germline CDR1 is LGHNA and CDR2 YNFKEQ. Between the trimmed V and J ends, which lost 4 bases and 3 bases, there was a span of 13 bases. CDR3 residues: CASSPPGGGYEQYF. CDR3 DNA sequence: TGTGCCAGCAGCCCCCCCGGAGGGGGCTACGAGCAGTACTTC.

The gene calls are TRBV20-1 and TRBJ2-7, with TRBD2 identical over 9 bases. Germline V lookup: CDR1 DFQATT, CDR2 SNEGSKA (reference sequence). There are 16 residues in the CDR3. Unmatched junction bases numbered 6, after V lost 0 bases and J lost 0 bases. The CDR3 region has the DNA TGCAGTGCTAGAGATAGGCGGGGGGGCTACTCCTACGAGCAGTACTTC. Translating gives CSARDRRGGYSYEQYF.

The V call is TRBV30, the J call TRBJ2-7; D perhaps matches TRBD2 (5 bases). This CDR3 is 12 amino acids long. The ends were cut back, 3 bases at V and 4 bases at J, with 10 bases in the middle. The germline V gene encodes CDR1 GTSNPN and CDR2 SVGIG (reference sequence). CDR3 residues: CAWSDRGYEQYF. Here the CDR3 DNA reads TGTGCCTGGAGCGATCGGGGTTACGAGCAGTACTTC.

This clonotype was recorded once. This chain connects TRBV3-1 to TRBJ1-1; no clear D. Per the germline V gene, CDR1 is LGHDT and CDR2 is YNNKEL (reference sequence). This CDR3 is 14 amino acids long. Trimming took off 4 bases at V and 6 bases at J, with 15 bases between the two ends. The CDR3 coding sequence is TGTGCCAGCAGCCTTTTAGACGGTAGGGCTGAAGCTTTCTTT. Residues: CASSLLDGRAEAFF.